This note documents a single TCR beta chain sequence. This record comes from a study of blood T cell repertoires in COVID-19. The overall study: Samples came from the United States, Italy and Spain, spanning acute and convalescent COVID-19.

The assay was immunoSEQ multiplex PCR, and TCRdb's table has in-frame clones only and misses some. The sample includes hundreds of thousands of clones, 88% seen only once; the top ten take about 5.9%. The origin of this receptor is a woman aged 25-40 years with COVID-19, enrolled during active disease. Sequenced sample: peripheral blood.

This CDR3 reads CASSVGQGGFTEAFF. DNA for the CDR3: TGTGCCAGCAGCGTGGGACAGGGTGGTTTCACTGAAGCTTTCTTT. The chain couples TRBV7-6 to TRBJ1-1; 9 nucleotides align to TRBD1. The germline V gene encodes CDR1 SGHVS and CDR2 FNYEAQ. The V segment lost 5 bases and the J segment 4 bases; nucleotides outside the gene matches: 8. CDR3 length: 15 amino acids.